This T cell receptor (beta chain) derives from a study of blood T cell repertoires in COVID-19. Deletions cut 5 bases from V and 0 bases from J, with 9 bases between. The CDR3 is made up of 14 amino acids. CDR1 is SGHRS, CDR2 YFSETQ, per germline. The data were produced by immunoSEQ multiplex PCR, yet TCRdb's version contains in-frame clones alone and is incomplete. The sample includes 220,000 or so clones, around 88% of them seen just once. Sequencing input: PBMCs or T cells enriched from blood (not recorded which). The TCR comes from a woman aged 45 to 65 who had recovered from COVID-19. This chain joins TRBV5-1 and TRBJ1-3; no clear D gene. The CDR3 nucleotides read TGCGCCAGCAGTAAGGAGTACTCTGGAAACACCATATATTTT. Translating it yields CASSKEYSGNTIYF.